Presented here are 9 T cell receptor beta chains from one specimen sequenced in a study of blood T cells in healthy people across ages. It was with a sample-barcoded 5' primer and a J-beta primer mix that a second PCR of about 6 to 12 cycles was run. MiXCR was run by TCRdb on the 5' RACE reads, yielding one entry per CDR3 protein. The top ten hold about 11% of the sample, which has roughly 1.6 million distinct CDR3 sequences, roughly a third seen once. Sequencing was done on a sample of blood. The receptor set was obtained from a woman in her 30s in good health.

This clonotype was counted only a few times. The V call is TRBV27, the J call TRBJ2-7, with D unresolved. The germline gives CDR1 MNHEY, CDR2 SMNVEV (reference sequence). The CDR3 consists of 15 residues. Trimming pared 6 bases from V and 2 bases from J, leaving 17 bases between. The CDR3 bases are TGTGCCAGCAGACCTACACCTATCTCCACCTACGAGCAGTACTTC. Translated, it gives CASRPTPISTYEQYF.

This clonotype was seen a handful of times. This chain joins TRBV3-1 and TRBJ1-5, with D unresolved. The CDR3 consists of 17 residues. Trimming removed 1 base from V and 0 bases from J, with 13 bases in between. Germline assignment: CDR1 LGHDT and CDR2 YNNKEL (reference sequence). The CDR3 nucleotides are TGTGCCAGCAGCCAAGGTGGCTTCCGGAATAGCAATCAGCCCCAGCATTTT. Protein product: CASSQGGFRNSNQPQHF.

This clonotype appeared a few times. The chain employs TRBV5-1 and TRBJ2-1; 8 nucleotides agree with TRBD2. CDR3 length: 16 amino acids. Germline loops: CDR1 SGHRS, CDR2 YFSETQ. Losses at the gene ends were 5 bases for V and 2 bases for J; bases not matched to a gene: 9. The CDR3 DNA reads TGCGCCAGCAGACGTAGCGGGGAGATGACCTACAATGAGCAGTTCTTC. Translating it yields CASRRSGEMTYNEQFF.

This clonotype was picked up many times. This chain links TRBV10-3 with TRBJ2-7; 11 nucleotides line up with TRBD2. CDR1 is ENHRY, CDR2 SYGVKD, per germline. V lost 2 bases and J lost 4; bases outside the gene matches: 7. The CDR3 contains 16 residues. The CDR3 DNA sequence: TGTGCCATCAGTGAGCCAGGGGCTAGCGGGAGGTACGAGCAGTACTTC. This sequence encodes CAISEPGASGRYEQYF.

This clonotype was seen ten or more times. CDR3 in amino acids: CSARQGDSTDTQYF. CDR3 coding DNA: TGCAGTGCTAGACAGGGGGATAGCACAGATACGCAGTATTTT. V gene TRBV20-1 combines with J gene TRBJ2-3, with 7 bases identical to TRBD1. V trimming: 2 bases; J trimming: 0 bases; junction bases outside the gene matches: 2. The length of the CDR3 is 14 residues. Germline CDR1 reads DFQATT; CDR2 reads SNEGSKA (reference sequence).

The gene calls are TRBV7-9 and TRBJ2-7; TRBD1 agrees at 9 bases. CDR1 is SEHNR and CDR2 is FQNEAQ in the germline V gene (reference sequence). This CDR3 is built from 12 residues. This CDR3 reads CVSKDRGNQQYF. The DNA of the CDR3 is TGTGTCAGTAAGGACAGGGGTAACCAGCAGTACTTC.

The rearrangement uses TRBV15 and TRBJ1-5; D is ambiguous. The CDR3 runs 14 residues. The germline V gene encodes CDR1 LNHNV and CDR2 YYDKDF (reference sequence). V was shortened by 1 base and J by 1 base, with 5 bases between the two germline ends. This CDR3 reads CATSRGQSNQPQHF. The CDR3 DNA follows: TGTGCCACCAGCAGAGGGCAGAGCAATCAGCCCCAGCATTTT.

The J gene is TRBJ2-7, the V gene TRBV27; D is unresolved. Germline values: CDR1 MNHEY, CDR2 SMNVEV (reference sequence). Between the trimmed V and J ends, which lost 7 bases and 2 bases, there was a span of 24 bases. CDR3 length equals 17 residues. Here the CDR3 DNA reads TGTGCCAGCACCTCATTTGGGTCCTTCCCCCACACCTACGAGCAGTACTTC. It is translated as CASTSFGSFPHTYEQYF.

This clonotype was counted a few times. The chain links TRBV12-3 or TRBV12-4 to TRBJ1-5; a possible D gene is TRBD1 (6 bases). Trimming removed 7 bases at V and 2 bases at J, with 9 bases between. CDR3 length: 13 residues. CDR3 sequence: CASKQGGNQPQHF. CDR3 sequence (DNA): TGTGCCAGCAAACAGGGAGGCAATCAGCCCCAGCATTTT.